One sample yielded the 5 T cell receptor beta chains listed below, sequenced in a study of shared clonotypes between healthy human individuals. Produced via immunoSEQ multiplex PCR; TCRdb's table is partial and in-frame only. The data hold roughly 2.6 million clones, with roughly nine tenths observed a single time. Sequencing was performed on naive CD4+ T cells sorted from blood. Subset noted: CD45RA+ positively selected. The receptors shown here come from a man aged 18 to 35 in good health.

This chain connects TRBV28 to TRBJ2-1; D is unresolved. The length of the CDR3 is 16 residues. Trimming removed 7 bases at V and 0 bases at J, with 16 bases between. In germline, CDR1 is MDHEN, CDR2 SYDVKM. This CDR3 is CASTKIGFSSYNEQFF. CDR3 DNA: TGTGCCAGCACCAAAATCGGCTTTTCCTCCTACAATGAGCAGTTCTTC.

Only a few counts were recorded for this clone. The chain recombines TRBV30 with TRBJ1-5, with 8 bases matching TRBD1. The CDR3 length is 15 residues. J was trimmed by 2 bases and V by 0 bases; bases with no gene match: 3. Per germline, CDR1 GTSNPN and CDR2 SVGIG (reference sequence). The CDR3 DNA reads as TGTGCCTGGAGTGTACAGGGGGTGGGCAATCAGCCCCAGCATTTT. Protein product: CAWSVQGVGNQPQHF. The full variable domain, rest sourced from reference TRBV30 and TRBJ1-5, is SQTIHQWPATLVQPVGSPLSLECTVEGTSNPNLYWYRQAAGRGLQLLFYSVGIGQISSEVPQNLSASRPQDRQFILSSKKLLLSDSGFYLCAWSVQGVGNQPQHFGDGTRLSIL.

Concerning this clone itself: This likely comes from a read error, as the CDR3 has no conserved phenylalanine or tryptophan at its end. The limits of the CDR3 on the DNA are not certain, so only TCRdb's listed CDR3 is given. The CDR3 reads CASSQEGAGEGPGRL. The chain links TRBV4-3 to TRBJ1-1. Germline loops: CDR1 LGHNA, CDR2 YSLEER. 15 amino acids form the CDR3, both terminal residues included.

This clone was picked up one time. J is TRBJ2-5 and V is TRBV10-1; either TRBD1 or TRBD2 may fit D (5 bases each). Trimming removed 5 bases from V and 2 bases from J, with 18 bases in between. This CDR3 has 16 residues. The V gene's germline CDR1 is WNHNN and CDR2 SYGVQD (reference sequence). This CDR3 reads CASSPAGTARQETQYF. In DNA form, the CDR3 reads TGCGCCAGCAGTCCGGCCGGGACCGCCCGGCAAGAGACCCAGTACTTC.

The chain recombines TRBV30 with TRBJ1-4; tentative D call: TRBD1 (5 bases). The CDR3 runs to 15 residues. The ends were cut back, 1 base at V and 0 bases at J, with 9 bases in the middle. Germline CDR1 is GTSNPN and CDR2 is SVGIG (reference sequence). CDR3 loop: CAWSAPGATNEKLFF. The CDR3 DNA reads TGTGCCTGGAGTGCCCCGGGGGCAACTAATGAAAAACTGTTTTTT.